This is a list of T cell receptor beta chains from one sample in a study of blood T cell repertoires in COVID-19. Repertoires were generated with immunoSEQ multiplex PCR, while TCRdb's copy carries only in-frame clones and drops some. The repertoire includes 250,000 to 350,000 clones, 88% of them detected once, and 2.5% to 3.5% sits in the top ten. The sequenced sample was PBMCs or T cells enriched from blood (not recorded which). The receptors here all came from a woman in her forties or fifties who had recovered from COVID-19. Both conserved end residues are part of each CDR3. The D gene is left open where the match is weak. Clone size is shown for a subset of rows, as once, few, many or a class of expanded clone.

abundance	v_gene	j_gene	len	d_gene	CDR3nt	CDR3aa
NA	TRBV4-2	TRBJ2-1	15	TRBD1	TGTGCCAGCAGCCAGGGGCGGGACAGGGTTAATGAGCAGTTCTTC	CASSQGRDRVNEQFF
NA	TRBV28	TRBJ1-1	15	NA	TGTGCCAGCAGTCCCCTCCGAGCAATGAACACTGAAGCTTTCTTT	CASSPLRAMNTEAFF
NA	TRBV19	TRBJ1-5	15	NA	TGTGCCAGTAGCCGACAGACAGTCTTCGTTCAGCCCCAGCATTTT	CASSRQTVFVQPQHF
few	TRBV7-9	TRBJ2-7	14	TRBD1	TGTGCCAGCAGCTTAAGGGACAGAGCCTACGAGCAGTACTTC	CASSLRDRAYEQYF
NA	TRBV2	TRBJ2-1	20	TRBD1	TGTGCCAGCAGTGAAAAAGGGGGACAGGGGGCGCGGAGCTCCTACAATGAGCAGTTCTTC	CASSEKGGQGARSSYNEQFF
NA	TRBV7-2	TRBJ2-1	15	NA	TGTGCCAGCAGCTTAGAACCTGCCGGTAACAATGAGCAGTTCTTC	CASSLEPAGNNEQFF
once	TRBV18	TRBJ1-2	14	NA	TGTGCCAGCTCACCACAGGGGAATAACTATGGCTACACCTTC	CASSPQGNNYGYTF
NA	TRBV6-2/TRBV6-3	TRBJ2-6	17	NA	TGTGCCAGCAGTTTCCCCACACAGAAAACCGGGGCCAACGTCCTGACTTTC	CASSFPTQKTGANVLTF
few	TRBV11-2	TRBJ2-5	16	TRBD2	TGTGCCAGCAGCTTCGTGAGGGGAGGGCCCGGGAAGACCCAGTACTTC	CASSFVRGGPGKTQYF
NA	TRBV19	TRBJ1-1	15	NA	TGTGCCAGTAGTCTCCGATTCAGGGGAGACACTGAAGCTTTCTTT	CASSLRFRGDTEAFF
NA	TRBV24-1	TRBJ2-7	14	NA	TGTGCCACCAGTGAGGCTCCTCTCTCCTACGAGCAGTACTTC	CATSEAPLSYEQYF
NA	TRBV9	TRBJ2-2	16	TRBD2	TGTGCCAGCAGCGGGCCTAGCGGGAGGAATACCGGGGAGCTGTTTTTT	CASSGPSGRNTGELFF
few	TRBV19	TRBJ1-2	14	TRBD1	TGTGCCAGTAGTGGTCCGGGACAGGGTCATGGCTACACCTTC	CASSGPGQGHGYTF
NA	TRBV11-2	TRBJ2-1	15	NA	TGTGCCAGCAGCTTAGCAGCGGAGTGGGACAATGAGCAGTTCTTC	CASSLAAEWDNEQFF
NA	TRBV19	TRBJ1-6	14	TRBD1	TGTGCCAGTAGCAACTGGGACAGAGGTTCACCCCTCCACTTT	CASSNWDRGSPLHF
NA	TRBV30	TRBJ1-5	14	TRBD1	TGTGCCTGGGACCGGGACAGGGAACACCAGCCCCAGCATTTT	CAWDRDREHQPQHF
NA	TRBV19	TRBJ2-1	19	TRBD2	TGTGCCAGTAGTATAGTGTCAGGTAGTGCTAGCGGACTCTACAATGAGCAGTTCTTC	CASSIVSGSASGLYNEQFF
NA	TRBV6-5	TRBJ1-1	13	NA	TGTGCCAGTTCCAAACAGGGCAACACTGAAGCTTTCTTT	CASSKQGNTEAFF
NA	TRBV27	TRBJ1-5	17	NA	TGTGCCAGCAGTTTAGGGAACGGGCCGGAGGCGCATCAGCCCCAGCATTTT	CASSLGNGPEAHQPQHF
NA	TRBV5-4	TRBJ2-1	15	NA	TGTGCCAGCAGCTTCGGGCAGGGATTGGCCAATGAGCAGTTCTTC	CASSFGQGLANEQFF
NA	TRBV5-1	TRBJ2-7	13	NA	TGCGCCAGCAGCTTGGGCCAGCGGAGCGAGCAGTACTTC	CASSLGQRSEQYF
NA	TRBV18	TRBJ1-1	14	NA	TGTGCCAGCTCACCCCAGTGGCAGAACACTGAAGCTTTCTTT	CASSPQWQNTEAFF
NA	TRBV7-3	TRBJ2-1	14	NA	TGTGCCAGCAGAAAAACGCCAGGGGAGAGTGAGCAGTTCTTC	CASRKTPGESEQFF
once	TRBV19	TRBJ2-1	15	NA	TGTGCCAGTTTCGGCGGAGGGGCCCAATACAATGAGCAGTTCTTC	CASFGGGAQYNEQFF
NA	TRBV6-4	TRBJ2-1	16	NA	TGTGCCAGCAGTGACTCGGGCCGCAAGACGGCGAATGAGCAGTTCTTC	CASSDSGRKTANEQFF
NA	TRBV19	TRBJ2-7	14	TRBD1	TGTGCCAGTAGTATGGGACAGGGTGTGTACGAGCAGTACTTC	CASSMGQGVYEQYF
NA	TRBV5-4	TRBJ2-1	13	TRBD2	TGTGCCAGCAGCTTGCGGGAGGGCCGAGAGCAGTTCTTC	CASSLREGREQFF
NA	TRBV28	TRBJ1-3	17	NA	TGTGCCAGCAGCTCTTCTGGACTGTCCAGCTCTGGAAACACCATATATTTT	CASSSSGLSSSGNTIYF